These T cell receptor beta chains were read from a single sample in a study of cytomegalovirus exposure and HLA in healthy donors. The method was immunoSEQ multiplex PCR; TCRdb's version includes in-frame clones alone and lacks a portion of them. Among 150,000 to 200,000 clones listed, 85% to 90% were seen once. Specimen: PBMCs. All receptors come from a woman younger than 45 in good health and CMV-seronegative. Each CDR3 is given with its conserved first and last residue.

j_gene | v_gene | CDR3aa
TRBJ2-7 | TRBV19 | CASKREGSPLYEQYF
TRBJ2-5 | TRBV6-1 | CASSEGARFVETQYF
TRBJ1-2 | TRBV6-1 | CASTPRGQTYGYTF
TRBJ2-3 | TRBV5-4 | CASSLVSEVTDTQYF
TRBJ2-5 | TRBV5-6 | CASSLVQGPETQYF
TRBJ2-7 | TRBV5-1 | CASNRPGTYEQYF
TRBJ1-1 | TRBV5-6 | CASSLLQGVNTEAFF
TRBJ2-6 | TRBV9 | CASSPTGQGLSGANVLTF
TRBJ1-2 | TRBV5-1 | CASSFGQGVPNYGYTF
TRBJ2-1 | TRBV6-6 | CASSYSNSGGFNEQFF
TRBJ2-1 | TRBV6-5 | CASSPRIADEQFF
TRBJ1-4 | TRBV5-6 | CASSLWADTQMNNEKLFF
TRBJ1-2 | TRBV11-2 | CASSLESARGYGYTF
TRBJ2-2 | TRBV2 | CASRDSRNTGELFF
TRBJ2-2 | TRBV27 | CASRIDRDWTNTGELFF
TRBJ2-1 | TRBV14 | CASSFRVAGLYNEQFF
TRBJ2-7 | TRBV7-9 | CASSNPGQGLYEQYF
TRBJ2-2 | TRBV11-2 | CASSSPGRTGELFF
TRBJ1-1 | TRBV6-5 | CASHRGPDTEAFF
TRBJ1-1 | TRBV2 | CASRADRVWTEAFF
TRBJ1-2 | TRBV4-2 | CASSPPGQKNYGYTF
TRBJ1-1 | TRBV5-6 | CASSPATDNTEAFF
TRBJ1-2 | TRBV11-2 | CASSPDGNDYGYTF
TRBJ1-2 | TRBV9 | CASSVEGRAALGYTF
TRBJ2-3 | TRBV2 | CAGRKRGGRTDTQYF
TRBJ2-7 | TRBV9 | CASSVGPSGTYEQYF
TRBJ1-1 | TRBV4-3 | CASSLYAGTEAFF
TRBJ2-7 | TRBV7-9 | CASSSLRDKSYEQYF
TRBJ1-2 | TRBV19 | CASSIRDTGYTF
TRBJ2-3 | TRBV29-1 | CSVVGGGTTDTQYF
TRBJ1-1 | TRBV4-1 | CASSQVGQKNTEAFF
TRBJ1-6 | TRBV2 | CATITGGSYNSPLHF
TRBJ2-3 | TRBV5-1 | CASSLLPTGSDTQYF
TRBJ1-2 | TRBV9 | CASSVWSTVNGGYTF
TRBJ2-7 | TRBV23-1 | CASSQSGQGASYEQYF
TRBJ2-1 | TRBV5-1 | CASSWAGGAGNEQFF
TRBJ2-5 | TRBV29-1 | CSVEHPDRARETQYF
TRBJ1-1 | TRBV6-1 | CASSQRDSYFF
TRBJ2-3 | TRBV11-2 | CASSQNAGQGTDTQYF
TRBJ1-6 | TRBV2 | CASSPQLSSYNSPLHF
TRBJ2-2 | TRBV11-3 | CASSPGLAVVGELFF
TRBJ2-1 | TRBV27 | CASSLFPYNEQFF
TRBJ1-4 | TRBV14 | CARPEAGELFF
TRBJ1-5 | TRBV6-6 | CASSYSGRVGNQPQHF
TRBJ1-4 | TRBV6-1 | CASSVLGGGIEKLFF
TRBJ1-1 | TRBV7-9 | CASSLDRGNTEAFF
TRBJ1-2 | TRBV4-2 | CASSPWANYGYTF
TRBJ2-2 | TRBV15 | CATSRNRNTGELFF
TRBJ2-1 | TRBV11-2 | CASSLRGYNEQFF
TRBJ1-3 | TRBV6-5 | CASRPGTASGNTIYF
TRBJ2-3 | TRBV10-1 | CASSETSPDTQYF
TRBJ2-5 | TRBV29-1 | CSVHRDRDGGETQYF
TRBJ2-7 | TRBV5-6 | CASSAREAYEQYF